This T cell receptor beta chain was sequenced for a study of T cell responses to AZD1222 COVID-19 vaccine. Study results and limitations: Most donors were white British, females outnumbered males, and clonal diversity was possibly underestimated.

Turning to this clone: Its matching antigen is unknown.

The V gene's germline CDR1 is SGHKS and CDR2 YYEKEE (reference sequence). This CDR3 has 14 residues. Trimming shortened V by 2 bases and J by 0 bases, and 9 bases separated the two germline ends. Only in-frame clones appear in the TCRdb table, and some are missing; sequencing was by immunoSEQ multiplex PCR. The sample carries fewer than 200,000 clones, 88% recorded once. This specimen was peripheral blood, taken 28 days after the second AZD1222 dose. The receptor comes from an adult who received the AZD1222 COVID-19 vaccine. The chain combines TRBV5-5 with TRBJ2-7; maybe TRBD2 (6 bases). The DNA for the CDR3 is TGTGCCAGCAGCTTTGGTAGCGGCTCCTACGAGCAGTACTTC. This encodes CASSFGSGSYEQYF.